This TCR beta chain came from a study of blood T cell repertoires in COVID-19. Whole-study context: COVID-19 samples from acute and convalescent phases originated in the United States, Italy and Spain. T cells, B-cell-depleted T cells, or PBMCs supplied cDNA or gDNA.

Authors' data handling: Reference gene primer amplification yielded estimated nucleated cell counts. TCRdb's table, derived via immunoSEQ multiplex PCR, lists solely in-frame clones and lacks some. D and trimming were read from the DNA, whereas the V and J calls and clone size are those reported in that table. The table records tens of thousands of clones, roughly 87% of them present only once. CDR3 length: 14 residues. The ends were cut back, 6 bases at V and 4 bases at J, with 15 bases in the middle. From germline, CDR1 is MNHEY and CDR2 SVGAGI. Source material: peripheral blood. This clonotype was obtained from a woman between 45 and 60 years old with acute or convalescent COVID-19. This chain uses TRBV6-5 with TRBJ1-1; no definite D call. CDR3 region: CASSEALRGTEAFF. CDR3 bases: TGTGCCAGCAGCGAGGCTCTTCGGGGCACTGAAGCTTTCTTT.